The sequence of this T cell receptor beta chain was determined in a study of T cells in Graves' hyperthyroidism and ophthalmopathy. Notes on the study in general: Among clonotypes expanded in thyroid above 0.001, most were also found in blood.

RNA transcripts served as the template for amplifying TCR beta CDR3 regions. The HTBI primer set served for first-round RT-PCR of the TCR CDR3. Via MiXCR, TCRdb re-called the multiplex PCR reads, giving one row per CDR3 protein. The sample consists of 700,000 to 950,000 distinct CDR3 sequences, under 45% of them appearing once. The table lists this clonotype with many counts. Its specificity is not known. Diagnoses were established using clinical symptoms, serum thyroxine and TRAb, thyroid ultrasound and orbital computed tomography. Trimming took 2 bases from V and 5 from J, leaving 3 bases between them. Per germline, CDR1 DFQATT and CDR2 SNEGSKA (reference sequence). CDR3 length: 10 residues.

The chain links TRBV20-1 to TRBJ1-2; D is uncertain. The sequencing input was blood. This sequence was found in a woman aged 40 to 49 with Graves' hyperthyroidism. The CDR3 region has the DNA TGCAGTGCTAGACTTTATGGCTACACCTTC. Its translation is CSARLYGYTF.